This T cell receptor beta chain was recovered during a study of T cell responses to AZD1222 COVID-19 vaccine. General observations from the study: Spike-wide coverage was observed for vaccine-associated CD4 TCRs, with dominant responses at 160-218 and 743-854.

CDR3 size: 14 residues. V lost 6 bases and J 2 bases, leaving 13 bases between the germline ends. In germline, CDR1 is MDHEN, CDR2 SYDVKM. A remark on this clone: Its antigen is currently unknown.

Measured with immunoSEQ multiplex PCR; TCRdb has only the in-frame clones, and not every one. The table records more than 85,000 clones, 80% to 85% of them present only once. The origin of this receptor is an adult in good health. This specimen was peripheral blood, taken on day 0 of AZD1222 vaccination. V and J are TRBV28 and TRBJ1-2, with D possibly matching TRBD1 (6 bases). In nucleotides, the CDR3 is TGTGCCAGCAGCGCACAGGGCCGGAACTATGGCTACACCTTC. It codes for CASSAQGRNYGYTF.